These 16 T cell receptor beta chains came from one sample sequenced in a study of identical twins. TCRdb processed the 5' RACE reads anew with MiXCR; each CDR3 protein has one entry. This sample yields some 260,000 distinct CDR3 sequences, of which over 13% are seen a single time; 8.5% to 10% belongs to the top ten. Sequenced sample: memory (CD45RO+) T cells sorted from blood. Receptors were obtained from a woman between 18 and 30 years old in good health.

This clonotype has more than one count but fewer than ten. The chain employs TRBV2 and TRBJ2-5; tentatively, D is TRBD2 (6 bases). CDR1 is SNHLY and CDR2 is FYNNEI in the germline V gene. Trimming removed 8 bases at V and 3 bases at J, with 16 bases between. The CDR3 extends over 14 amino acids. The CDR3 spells CASAWRRDEETQYF. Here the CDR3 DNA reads TGTGCCAGCGCTTGGCGGAGGGATGAAGAGACCCAGTACTTC.

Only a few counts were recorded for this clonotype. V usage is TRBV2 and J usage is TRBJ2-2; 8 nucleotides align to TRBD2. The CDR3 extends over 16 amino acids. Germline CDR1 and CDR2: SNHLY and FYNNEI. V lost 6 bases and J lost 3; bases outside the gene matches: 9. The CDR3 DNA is TGTGCCAGCAGGAGGACGGGGGGGCTAGACACCGGGGAGCTGTTTTTT. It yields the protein CASRRTGGLDTGELFF.

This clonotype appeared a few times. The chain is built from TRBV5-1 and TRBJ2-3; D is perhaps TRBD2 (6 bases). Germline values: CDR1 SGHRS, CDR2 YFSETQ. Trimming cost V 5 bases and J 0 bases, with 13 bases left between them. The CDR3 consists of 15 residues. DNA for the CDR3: TGCGCCAGCAGTGGTGGCGGGACTAGCACAGATACGCAGTATTTT. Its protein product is CASSGGGTSTDTQYF. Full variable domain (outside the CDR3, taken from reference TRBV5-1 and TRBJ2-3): KAGVTQTPRYLIKTRGQQVTLSCSPISGHRSVSWYQQTPGQGLQFLFEYFSETQRNKGNFPGRFSGRQFSNSRSEMNVSTLELGDSALYLCASSGGGTSTDTQYFGPGTRLTVL.

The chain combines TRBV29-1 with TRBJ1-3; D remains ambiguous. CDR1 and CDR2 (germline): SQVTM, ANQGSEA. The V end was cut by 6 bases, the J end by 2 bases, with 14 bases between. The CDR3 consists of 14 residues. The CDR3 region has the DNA TGCAGCGTGACCGCACTGGGAGCTGGAAACACCATATATTTT. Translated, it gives CSVTALGAGNTIYF.

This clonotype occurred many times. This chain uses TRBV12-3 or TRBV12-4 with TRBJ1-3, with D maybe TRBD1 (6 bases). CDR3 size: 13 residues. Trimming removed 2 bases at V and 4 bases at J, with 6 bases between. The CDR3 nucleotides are TGTGCCAGCAGTTTACAGGGGGGAAACACCATATATTTT. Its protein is CASSLQGGNTIYF.

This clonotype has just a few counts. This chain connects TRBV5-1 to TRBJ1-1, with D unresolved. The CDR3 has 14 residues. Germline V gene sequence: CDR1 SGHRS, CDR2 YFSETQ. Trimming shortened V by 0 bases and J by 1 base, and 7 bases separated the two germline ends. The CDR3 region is CASSLGATNTEAFF. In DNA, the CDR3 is TGCGCCAGCAGCTTGGGGGCGACGAACACTGAAGCTTTCTTT.

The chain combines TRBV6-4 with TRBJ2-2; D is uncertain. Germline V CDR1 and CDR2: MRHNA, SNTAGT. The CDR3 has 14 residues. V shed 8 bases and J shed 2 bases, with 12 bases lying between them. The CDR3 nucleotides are TGTGCCAGCTCCTGGCAGCTAAACACCGGGGAGCTGTTTTTT. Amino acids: CASSWQLNTGELFF.

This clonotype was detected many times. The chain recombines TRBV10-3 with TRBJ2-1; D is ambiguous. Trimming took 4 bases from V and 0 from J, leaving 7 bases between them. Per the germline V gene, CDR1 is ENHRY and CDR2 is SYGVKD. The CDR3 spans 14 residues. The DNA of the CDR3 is TGTGCCATCAGTGCGACCAGCTCCTACAATGAGCAGTTCTTC. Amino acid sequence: CAISATSSYNEQFF.

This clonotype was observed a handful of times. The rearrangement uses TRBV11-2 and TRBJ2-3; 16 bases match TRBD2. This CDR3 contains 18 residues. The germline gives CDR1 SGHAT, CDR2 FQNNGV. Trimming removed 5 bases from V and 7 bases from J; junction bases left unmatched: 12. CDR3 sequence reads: CASSPQGGTSGRGNTQYF. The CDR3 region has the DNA TGTGCCAGCAGCCCCCAGGGGGGGACTAGCGGGAGGGGAAATACGCAGTATTTT.

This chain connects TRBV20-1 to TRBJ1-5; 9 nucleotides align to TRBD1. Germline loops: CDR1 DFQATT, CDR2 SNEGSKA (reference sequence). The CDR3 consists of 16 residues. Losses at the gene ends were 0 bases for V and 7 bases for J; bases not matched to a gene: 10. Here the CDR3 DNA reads TGCAGTGCTAGAGATAGAAGGACAGGGGAGTACCAGCCCCAGCATTTT. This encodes CSARDRRTGEYQPQHF.

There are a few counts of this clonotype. CDR3 protein: CASTGLRDQPQHF. The CDR3, as DNA: TGTGCCAGCACAGGGCTAAGGGATCAGCCCCAGCATTTT. This rearrangement joins TRBV6-6 to TRBJ1-5, with TRBD1 as a possible D gene (5 bases). CDR1 is MNHNY and CDR2 is SVGAGI in the germline V gene (reference sequence). With 7 bases removed from V and 5 bases from J, the gap between germline ends came to 12 bases. There are 13 residues in the CDR3.

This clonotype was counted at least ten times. The CDR3 DNA reads TGTGCCAGCAGCTTACTAGCGGGAAGAACTCTCAATGAGCAGTTCTTC. It specifies CASSLLAGRTLNEQFF. This chain links TRBV7-2 with TRBJ2-1, with 9 bases aligning to TRBD2. The CDR3 spans 16 residues. Germline trimming cut 2 bases from V and 6 bases from J; bases unmatched to any gene: 8. Germline values: CDR1 SGHTA, CDR2 FQGNSA.

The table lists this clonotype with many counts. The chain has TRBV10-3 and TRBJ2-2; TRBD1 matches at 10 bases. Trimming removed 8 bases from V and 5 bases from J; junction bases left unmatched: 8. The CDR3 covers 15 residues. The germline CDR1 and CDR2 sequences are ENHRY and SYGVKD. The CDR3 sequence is CAIGRDRGQTGELFF. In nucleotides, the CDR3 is TGTGCCATCGGCCGGGACAGGGGACAAACCGGGGAGCTGTTTTTT.

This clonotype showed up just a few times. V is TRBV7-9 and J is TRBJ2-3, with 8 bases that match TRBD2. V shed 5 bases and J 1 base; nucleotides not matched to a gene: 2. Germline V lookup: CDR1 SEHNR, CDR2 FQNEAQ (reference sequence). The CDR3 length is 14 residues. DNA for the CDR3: TGTGCCAGCAGCAGGCGGGGGGGCACAGATACGCAGTATTTT. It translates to CASSRRGGTDTQYF.

The CDR3, as DNA: TGTGCCAGCAACACAAACAGACGGGGAGAAGCTTTCTTT. Translation gives CASNTNRRGEAFF. The chain carries TRBV3-1 and TRBJ1-1; D is unclear. The V gene lost 7 bases and the J gene lost 8 bases, with 17 bases spanning the gap. The germline CDR1 and CDR2 sequences are LGHDT and YNNKEL (reference sequence). The CDR3 consists of 13 residues.

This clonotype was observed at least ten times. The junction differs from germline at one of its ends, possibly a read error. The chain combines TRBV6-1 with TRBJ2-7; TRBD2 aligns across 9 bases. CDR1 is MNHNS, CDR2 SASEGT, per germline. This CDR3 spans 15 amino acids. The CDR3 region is CASREAGGSSYEQYF. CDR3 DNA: TGTGCCAGCAGAGAAGCGGGGGGAAGCTCCTACGAGCAGTACTTC.